The rows below give T cell receptor beta chains drawn from one sample of a study of T-cell memory formation after mild COVID-19. TCRdb passed the 5' RACE reads through MiXCR, listing each CDR3 protein once. Of 190,000 or so distinct CDR3 sequences listed, 20% to 25% are singletons. The specimen was PBMCs or a T cell subset sorted from them (not recorded which). The receptors come from an adult woman who had mild COVID-19 (a few samples of this study predate the infection). Cell type and time point are not known. Both conserved end residues are part of each CDR3. The D gene is left open where the match is weak. Size values are once, few and many counts, or a class for expanded clones, and some rows have none.

-	TRBJ2-3	17	TRBV11-3	-	CASSLDLAAEPQDTQYF	TGTGCCAGCAGCTTAGATCTGGCGGCGGAGCCACAAGATACGCAGTATTTT
TRBD1	TRBJ1-2	12	TRBV12-3/TRBV12-4	-	CASSHTGDGYTF	TGTGCCAGCAGTCATACAGGGGATGGCTACACCTTC
TRBD1	TRBJ2-7	15	TRBV11-3	-	CASSLTGTGGDEQYF	TGTGCCAGCAGTTTGACCGGGACAGGGGGTGACGAGCAGTACTTC
-	TRBJ2-1	17	TRBV7-8	few	CASSLEGGLLTYNEQFF	TGTGCCAGCAGCTTAGAGGGGGGACTTCTCACCTACAATGAGCAGTTCTTC
TRBD2	TRBJ2-7	14	TRBV11-3	-	CASSLAGHSYEQYF	TGTGCCAGCAGCCTAGCGGGACACTCCTACGAGCAGTACTTC
-	TRBJ1-6	10	TRBV20-1	-	CSVQNSPLHF	TGCAGTGTCCAGAATTCACCCCTCCACTTT
-	TRBJ2-3	13	TRBV20-1	few	CSARPSLQQTQYF	TGCAGTGCTAGGCCCTCCCTGCAGCAAACGCAGTATTTT
TRBD2	TRBJ2-3	16	TRBV4-2	-	CASSQGLPGLTDTQYF	TGTGCCAGCTCCCAGGGACTACCCGGGCTCACAGATACGCAGTATTTT
TRBD1	TRBJ1-4	16	TRBV6-1	-	CASSEAAGQVNEKLFF	TGTGCCAGCAGTGAAGCCGCGGGACAGGTTAATGAAAAACTGTTTTTT
-	TRBJ1-5	16	TRBV6-6	few	CASSYSVTSPSEPQHF	TGTGCCAGCAGTTACTCGGTAACCTCACCCTCTGAGCCCCAGCATTTT
-	TRBJ2-7	14	TRBV24-1	few	CATSDLTPTGEQYF	TGTGCCACCAGTGATTTGACTCCAACGGGCGAGCAGTACTTC
-	TRBJ2-7	14	TRBV7-9	-	CASSLRTYVMEQYF	TGTGCCAGCAGCTTGCGAACCTACGTTATGGAGCAGTACTTC
-	TRBJ2-7	13	TRBV29-1	-	CSVAPGGKHEQYF	TGCAGCGTTGCACCTGGGGGCAAGCACGAGCAGTACTTC
-	TRBJ1-1	12	TRBV30	many	CAWSRGGTEAFF	TGTGCCTGGAGTCGGGGGGGCACTGAAGCTTTCTTT
-	TRBJ1-1	15	TRBV5-1	few	CASSLYSGQNTEAFF	TGCGCCAGCAGCTTGTACTCCGGCCAGAACACTGAAGCTTTCTTT
TRBD1	TRBJ2-1	14	TRBV12-3/TRBV12-4	few	CASSLPGQGNEQFF	TGTGCCAGCAGTCTCCCGGGACAGGGAAATGAGCAGTTCTTC
-	TRBJ2-7	16	TRBV7-8	few	CASSSTETGSSYEQYF	TGTGCCAGCAGCTCAACAGAGACAGGCAGCTCCTACGAGCAGTACTTC
-	TRBJ1-1	13	TRBV7-9	-	CASRLGGDTEAFF	TGTGCCAGCAGGTTGGGGGGAGACACTGAAGCTTTCTTT
TRBD1	TRBJ2-5	17	TRBV12-3/TRBV12-4	-	CASSLDPPGTDQETQYF	TGTGCCAGCAGTTTAGATCCACCCGGGACAGACCAAGAGACCCAGTACTTC
-	TRBJ2-4	13	TRBV7-9	-	CASSLAARNIQYF	TGTGCCAGCAGCTTAGCGGCCAGGAACATTCAGTACTTC
TRBD1	TRBJ2-2	15	TRBV24-1	-	CATNDRGGNTGELFF	TGTGCCACCAACGACAGGGGGGGGAACACCGGGGAGCTGTTTTTT
TRBD2	TRBJ2-7	15	TRBV12-3/TRBV12-4	many	CASSPGPGGAEEQYF	TGTGCCAGCAGTCCCGGTCCGGGGGGGGCCGAGGAGCAGTACTTC
TRBD2	TRBJ2-7	16	TRBV15	-	CATSHTSGRIGYEQYF	TGTGCCACCAGCCACACTAGCGGGAGGATCGGATACGAGCAGTACTTC